Each of the 21 T cell receptor beta chains below was sequenced from the same sample in a study of cytomegalovirus exposure and HLA in healthy donors. TCRdb's table, derived via immunoSEQ multiplex PCR, lists solely in-frame clones and lacks some. The data show about 47,000 clones, with approximately 90% seen just once and 5.6% held by the top ten. Sequencing input: PBMCs. Source of these receptors: a man between 18 and 29 years old in good health and CMV-seronegative.

The V gene is TRBV6-6, the J gene TRBJ2-7; 8 positions match TRBD1. The CDR3 is made up of 16 amino acids. The junction had 9 bases not matched to a gene; V was cut back by 0 bases and J by 5 bases. Germline-derived CDR1 and CDR2 are MNHNY and SVGAGI (reference sequence). CDR3 in DNA: TGTGCCAGCAGTTACTCCCGCCGGACAGGGCTGAACGAGCAGTACTTC. It yields the protein CASSYSRRTGLNEQYF.

The chain couples TRBV12-5 to TRBJ2-5, with D hard to call. Germline values: CDR1 LGHNT, CDR2 FRNRAP. Trimming cost V 5 bases and J 5 bases, with 9 bases left between them. This CDR3 is built from 12 residues. The CDR3 reads CASGAHGETQYF. The CDR3 DNA reads TGTGCTAGTGGTGCCCACGGGGAGACCCAGTACTTC. Variable domain in full (rest from reference TRBV12-5 and TRBJ2-5): DARVTQTPRHKVTEMGQEVTMRCQPILGHNTVFWYRQTMMQGLELLAYFRNRAPLDDSGMPKDRFSAEMPDATLATLKIQPSEPRDSAVYFCASGAHGETQYFGPGTRLLVL.

V and J are TRBV6-6 and TRBJ2-3, with 10 bases identical to TRBD2. Germline values: CDR1 MNHNY, CDR2 SVGAGI (reference sequence). This CDR3 region has 16 residues. V was clipped by 5 bases and J by 2 bases; unmatched bases: 7. The CDR3 loop reads CASSLPSGSNTDTQYF. The CDR3 nucleotides read TGTGCCAGCAGTCTCCCTAGCGGGAGTAACACAGATACGCAGTATTTT.

The J gene is TRBJ2-5, the V gene TRBV7-2; D is ambiguous. CDR1 and CDR2 (germline): SGHTA, FQGNSA. The CDR3 spans 13 residues. The V gene lost 8 bases and the J gene lost 2 bases, with 12 bases spanning the gap. Here the CDR3 reads CASAGVGQETQYF. CDR3 sequence (DNA): TGTGCCAGCGCAGGTGTAGGTCAAGAGACCCAGTACTTC. The full variable domain, rest sourced from reference TRBV7-2 and TRBJ2-5, is GAGVSQSPSNKVTEKGKDVELRCDPISGHTALYWYRQSLGQGLEFLIYFQGNSAPDKSGLPSDRFSAERTGGSVSTLTIQRTQQEDSAVYLCASAGVGQETQYFGPGTRLLVL.

CDR3 in DNA: TGTGCCAGCAGCGGGCGGACAGGGCGCGAGACCCAGTACTTC. This codes for CASSGRTGRETQYF. The chain employs TRBV5-6 and TRBJ2-5, with TRBD1 matching 8 bases. From germline, CDR1 is SGHDT and CDR2 YYEEEE. V lost 4 bases, J lost 5 bases, and 7 bases stayed unmatched. This CDR3 region has 14 residues.

Written as DNA, the CDR3 is TGCGCCAGCAGCTCCCAAAGCAATCAGGGGAACGAGCAGTACTTC. It encodes CASSSQSNQGNEQYF. V and J are TRBV5-1 and TRBJ2-7; D is possibly TRBD1 (6 bases). The CDR3 is 15 amino acids. Germline V gives CDR1 SGHRS, CDR2 YFSETQ. The germline V and J ends were trimmed by 3 bases and 5 bases, with 18 bases remaining between them.

Turning to this clone: Different DNA sequences within this sample yield the same CDR3. The genes are TRBV7-2 and TRBJ1-1; TRBD1 matches 10 bases. With 6 bases clipped from V and 1 base from J, the junction kept 8 bases outside the gene matches. This CDR3 has 16 residues. Germline V gene data show CDR1 as SGHTA and CDR2 as FQGNSA. This CDR3 reads CASRFGQGGWNTEAFF. CDR3 DNA sequence: TGTGCCAGCAGATTCGGACAGGGGGGATGGAACACTGAAGCTTTCTTT.

This chain links TRBV7-2 with TRBJ1-2; D remains unclear. V was pared by 1 base and J by 8 bases, with 11 bases between. The germline V gene encodes CDR1 SGHTA and CDR2 FQGNSA. The CDR3 has 13 amino acids. CDR3 region: CASSLVQEGGYTF. CDR3 coding DNA: TGTGCCAGCAGCTTAGTCCAGGAGGGCGGCTACACCTTC.

The chain employs TRBV6-1 and TRBJ2-7; D perhaps matches TRBD2 (5 bases). The CDR3 sequence is 16 residues long. The V and J ends lost 2 bases and 5 bases respectively, with 19 bases between them. Germline loops: CDR1 MNHNS, CDR2 SASEGT. DNA for the CDR3: TGTGCCAGCAGTGAACCCCGAAATCTAGCAGCCCACGAGCAGTACTTC. This codes for CASSEPRNLAAHEQYF.

The rearrangement uses TRBV7-9 and TRBJ1-2; D is ambiguous. The CDR3 contains 13 residues. V lost 3 bases, J lost 8 bases, and 13 bases lay in between. Germline CDR1 SEHNR, CDR2 FQNEAQ (reference sequence). CDR3 amino acids: CASSLGGLEGYTF. DNA of the CDR3: TGTGCCAGCAGCTTGGGAGGGTTGGAGGGCTACACCTTC. The complete variable domain, with remaining parts taken from reference TRBV7-9 and TRBJ1-2, reads DTGVSQNPRHKITKRGQNVTFRCDPISEHNRLYWYRQTLGQGPEFLTYFQNEAQLEKSRLLSDRFSAERPKGSFSTLEIQRTEQGDSAMYLCASSLGGLEGYTFGSGTRLTVV.

V and J are TRBV5-8 and TRBJ2-1, with 11 bases lining up with TRBD2. Looked up from germline, CDR1 is SGHTS and CDR2 is YDEGEE. J was trimmed by 0 bases and V by 6 bases; bases with no gene match: 5. The CDR3 consists of 16 residues. CDR3 loop: CASTLAGGSSYNEQFF. In nucleotides, the CDR3 is TGTGCCAGCACCTTAGCGGGAGGGAGCTCCTACAATGAGCAGTTCTTC.

This clone is a singleton in its sample. The chain combines TRBV4-1 with TRBJ2-1; tentatively, D is TRBD2 (5 bases). The germline V and J ends were trimmed by 0 bases and 2 bases, with 20 bases remaining between them. The CDR3 is 19 residues long. The germline V gene encodes CDR1 MGHRA and CDR2 YSYEKL. DNA of the CDR3: TGCGCCAGCAGCCAAGAACTACCGGGATCCGGTGTGACCTACAATGAGCAGTTCTTC. It is translated as CASSQELPGSGVTYNEQFF.

The table lists this clone with a count of one. The chain uses TRBV7-9 and TRBJ2-7; perhaps TRBD1 as D (6 bases). CDR1 is SEHNR, CDR2 FQNEAQ, per germline (reference sequence). The CDR3 length is 17 residues. Between the trimmed V and J ends, which lost 2 bases and 3 bases, there was a span of 20 bases. The CDR3 nucleotides are TGTGCCAGCAGCTTATCTTTCAGGGGTACGGTGGACTACGAGCAGTACTTC. Translated: CASSLSFRGTVDYEQYF.

V and J are TRBV20-1 and TRBJ2-2; the match to TRBD2 covers 7 bases. The CDR3 runs to 11 residues. CDR1 and CDR2 (germline): DFQATT, SNEGSKA (reference sequence). Trimming took 6 bases from V and 7 from J; bases not matched to a gene: 2. The CDR3 DNA follows: TGCAGTGCCCGGGGGGACGGGGAGCTGTTTTTT. It specifies CSARGDGELFF.

CDR3 region: CASSRGRTEAFF. The CDR3 bases are TGTGCCAGCAGCCGAGGGAGGACTGAAGCTTTCTTT. The chain employs TRBV14 and TRBJ1-1, with D unresolved. Trimming shortened V by 4 bases and J by 5 bases, and 8 bases separated the two germline ends. Germline values: CDR1 SGHDN, CDR2 FVKESK. This CDR3 is 12 amino acids long.

The chain employs TRBV11-2 and TRBJ1-1, with unresolved D. The germline CDR1 and CDR2 sequences are SGHAT and FQNNGV. Trimming removed 1 base from V and 1 base from J, with 4 bases in between. The CDR3 is 13 amino acids. CDR3 residues: CASSLGGNTEAFF. In DNA, the CDR3 is TGTGCCAGCAGCTTAGGAGGGAACACTGAAGCTTTCTTT.

The rearrangement uses TRBV4-1 and TRBJ1-1; 7 nucleotides line up with TRBD1. The V gene end was trimmed by 0 bases and the J gene end by 7 bases; junction bases not matched to a gene: 8. Germline lookup yields CDR1 MGHRA and CDR2 YSYEKL. The length of the CDR3 is 15 residues. This chain's CDR3 is CASSQELGTAFEAFF. The CDR3 DNA reads TGCGCCAGCAGCCAAGAGTTGGGGACAGCGTTTGAAGCTTTCTTT.

V is TRBV5-4 and J is TRBJ2-7; D is perhaps TRBD1 (5 bases). Germline lookup yields CDR1 SGHNT and CDR2 YYREEE (reference sequence). Trimming cost V 1 base and J 0 bases, with 8 bases left between them. The CDR3 covers 14 residues. CDR3 region: CASSLTGPSYEQYF. CDR3 bases: TGTGCCAGCAGCTTGACAGGACCCTCCTACGAGCAGTACTTC.

This chain joins TRBV28 and TRBJ1-5; possible D gene TRBD1, 5 bases. Germline CDR1 and CDR2: MDHEN and SYDVKM. The CDR3 has 16 residues. Between the trimmed V and J ends, which lost 5 bases and 4 bases, there was a span of 18 bases. The DNA for the CDR3 is TGTGCCAGCAGTGCCCTCGGGGGGGGGTCAAATCAGCCCCAGCATTTT. Translation: CASSALGGGSNQPQHF.

The chain employs TRBV5-1 and TRBJ1-1; possible D gene TRBD1, 5 bases. CDR3 length: 18 amino acids. Trimming took 1 base from V and 1 from J, leaving 20 bases between them. Germline V CDR1 and CDR2: SGHRS, YFSETQ. For the CDR3, the DNA is TGCGCCAGCAGCTTGCATCTGGGGGGAATATTTGGGAACACTGAAGCTTTCTTT. Its protein product is CASSLHLGGIFGNTEAFF.

The rearrangement joins TRBV5-8 to TRBJ2-1; weak D call: TRBD2 (5 bases). This CDR3 is built from 16 residues. Germline values: CDR1 SGHTS, CDR2 YDEGEE. With 3 bases removed from V and 8 bases from J, the gap between germline ends came to 21 bases. CDR3 in DNA: TGTGCCAGCAGCTCCCTACGACTTGGGGAGAGGGATGAGCAGTTCTTC. Translating gives CASSSLRLGERDEQFF.